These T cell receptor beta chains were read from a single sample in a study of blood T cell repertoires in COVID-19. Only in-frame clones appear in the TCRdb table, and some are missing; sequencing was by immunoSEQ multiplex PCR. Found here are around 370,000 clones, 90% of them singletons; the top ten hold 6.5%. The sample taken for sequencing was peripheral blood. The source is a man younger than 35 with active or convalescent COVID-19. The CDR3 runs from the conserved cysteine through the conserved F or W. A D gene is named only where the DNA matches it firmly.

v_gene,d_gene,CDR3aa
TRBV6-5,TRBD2,CASSLGLAGGQETQYF
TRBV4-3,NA,CASSQDMSSGNTIYF
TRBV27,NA,CASSSPSRNQPQHF
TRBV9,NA,CASSAYRTEAFF
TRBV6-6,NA,CASRGWGEKGNTIYF
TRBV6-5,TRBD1,CASRRDSRSNQPQHF
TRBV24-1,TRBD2,CATSDLRREGTEQFF
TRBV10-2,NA,CASSELRARTGELFF
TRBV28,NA,CASSPKMIRHEFF
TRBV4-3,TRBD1,CASSHYRGNEQFF
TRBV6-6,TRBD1,CASSYSQGLDGYTF
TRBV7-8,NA,CASSPGSSTDTQYF
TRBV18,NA,CASSPAGAQPQHF
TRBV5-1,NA,CASSPTTADTQYF
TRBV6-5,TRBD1,CASSQFRQGNTEAFF
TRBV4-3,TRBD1,CASSQVGTGGDEQYF
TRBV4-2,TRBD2,CASSQESDGTIGRNEQFF
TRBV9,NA,CASSVGPASSYNEQFF
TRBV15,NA,CAIGEATGELFF
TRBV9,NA,CASSAVAGNSGNTIYF
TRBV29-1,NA,CSVGQVGNTIYF
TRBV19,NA,CASSLRGTEAFF
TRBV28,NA,CASSLEGSTSPLHF
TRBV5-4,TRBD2,CASSPGLAGYEQYF
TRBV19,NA,CASSWGVGQPQHF
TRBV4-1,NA,CASSQDLGRGVLSPLHF
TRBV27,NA,CASSFSGSYGYTF
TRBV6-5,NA,CASTSNQPQHF
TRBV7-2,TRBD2,CASSKAGDSYNEQFF
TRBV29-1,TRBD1,CSARDRFLAFF
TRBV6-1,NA,CASSEAAGVGKLFF
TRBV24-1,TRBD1,CATSDPGQGRDTQYF
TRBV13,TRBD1,CASSPGGQGRDEQFF
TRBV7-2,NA,CASTTRGGWYTEAFF
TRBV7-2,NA,CASSSGEISTGELFF
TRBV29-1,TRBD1,CSVEDRNSNYGYTF